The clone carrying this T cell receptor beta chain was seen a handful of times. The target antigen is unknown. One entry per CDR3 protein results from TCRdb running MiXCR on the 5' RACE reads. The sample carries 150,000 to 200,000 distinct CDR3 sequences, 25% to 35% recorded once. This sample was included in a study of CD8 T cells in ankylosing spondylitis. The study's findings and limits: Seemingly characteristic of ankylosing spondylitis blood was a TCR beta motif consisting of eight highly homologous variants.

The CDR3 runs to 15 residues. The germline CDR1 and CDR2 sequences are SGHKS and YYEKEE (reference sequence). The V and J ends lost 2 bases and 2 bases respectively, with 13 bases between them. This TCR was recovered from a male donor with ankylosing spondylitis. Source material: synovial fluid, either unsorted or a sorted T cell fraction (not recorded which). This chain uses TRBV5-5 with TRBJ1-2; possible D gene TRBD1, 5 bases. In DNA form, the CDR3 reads TGTGCCAGCAGCTTTAACCCGACAGCAAACTATGGCTACACCTTC. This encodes CASSFNPTANYGYTF. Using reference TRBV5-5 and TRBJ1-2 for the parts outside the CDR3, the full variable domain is DAGVTQSPTHLIKTRGQQVTLRCSPISGHKSVSWYQQVLGQGPQFIFQYYEKEERGRGNFPDRFSARQFPNYSSELNVNALLLGDSALYLCASSFNPTANYGYTFGSGTRLTVV.